The present T cell receptor beta chain was sequenced within a study of shared clonotypes between healthy human individuals. About the study: CD4 naive cells filled three plates per donor, CD4 memory three, CD8 naive two and CD8 memory one. Regarding the study as a whole: Clonotypes which were not shared had lower generation probabilities than clonotypes that all four donors shared. Generally, naive subsets came out with larger estimated richness than memory subsets. Genetic and exposure-history diversity was limited by the small donor number.

Note on this clone: No antigen is known for it.

Measured with immunoSEQ multiplex PCR; TCRdb has only the in-frame clones, and not every one. The sample lists over 950,000 clones, 60% to 85% occurring once. The sequenced sample consisted of memory CD4+ T cells from PBMCs. Subset in this sample: CD45RA-negative fraction. The receptor was isolated from a man aged 18 to 29 in good health. Some clones in this sample may be carry-over from other donors' samples.

The DNA of the CDR3 is TGCGCCAGCAGCCCCGTTGGACCGCTGGCCAACGTCCTGACTTTC. It encodes CASSPVGPLANVLTF. The chain recombines TRBV5-1 with TRBJ2-6; no clear D gene. V lost 4 bases to trimming and J lost 6 bases, with 14 bases between them. This CDR3 contains 15 residues. The germline CDR1 and CDR2 sequences are SGHRS and YFSETQ. The variable domain in full, with the rest retrieved from reference TRBV5-1 and TRBJ2-6, is KAGVTQTPRYLIKTRGQQVTLSCSPISGHRSVSWYQQTPGQGLQFLFEYFSETQRNKGNFPGRFSGRQFSNSRSEMNVSTLELGDSALYLCASSPVGPLANVLTFGAGSRLTVL.